This T cell receptor (beta chain) was profiled in a study of CD8+ T cells in alopecia areata. Whole-study results and caveats: Clarity of TCR sharing across patients fell short of that in mice, possibly HLA-related. Normal skin's resident alphabeta T cells are also sequenced in scalp samples. Higher clonality than in normal scalp was seen in lesional scalp, especially alopecia totalis/universalis.

Points on this clone: The antigen is not known.

The authors sorted CD4+ and CD8+ T cells from PBMCs. cDNA reverse transcribed from extracted RNA served as the sequencing template. Libraries were prepared by immunoSEQ multiplex PCR; TCRdb keeps only in-frame clonotypes and omits some of them. This sample has roughly 100,000 clones, with around three fifths found just once. Trimming took off 1 base at V and 0 bases at J, with 7 bases between the two ends. The V gene's germline CDR1 is MGHDK and CDR2 SYGVNS. The CDR3 consists of 15 residues. Material: CD4+ T cells sorted from blood. This TCR was sampled from a human donor in good health. The chain carries TRBV25-1 and TRBJ2-4; possibly TRBD1 for D (5 bases). This CDR3 is CASSESREAKNIQYF. The CDR3 DNA reads as TGTGCCAGCAGTGAATCCAGGGAAGCCAAAAACATTCAGTACTTC.